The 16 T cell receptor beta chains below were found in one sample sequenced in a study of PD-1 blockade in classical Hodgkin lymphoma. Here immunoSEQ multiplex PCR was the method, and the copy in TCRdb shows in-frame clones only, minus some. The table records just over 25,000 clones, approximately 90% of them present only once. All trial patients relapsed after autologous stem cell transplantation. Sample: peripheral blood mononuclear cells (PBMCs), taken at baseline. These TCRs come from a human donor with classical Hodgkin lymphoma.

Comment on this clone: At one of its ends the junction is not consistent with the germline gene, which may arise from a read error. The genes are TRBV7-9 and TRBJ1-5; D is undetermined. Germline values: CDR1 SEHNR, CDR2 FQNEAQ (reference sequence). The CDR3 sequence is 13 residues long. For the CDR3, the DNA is TGTGCCAGCAGCTCAATCCGGGAGCACCCCCCGCATTTT. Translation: CASSSIREHPPHF.

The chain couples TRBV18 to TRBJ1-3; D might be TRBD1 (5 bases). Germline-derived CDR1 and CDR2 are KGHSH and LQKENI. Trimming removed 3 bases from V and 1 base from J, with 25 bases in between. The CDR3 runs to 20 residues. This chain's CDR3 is CASSPNDRPKGFQSGNTIYF. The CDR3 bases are TGTGCCAGCTCACCGAACGACAGACCGAAGGGATTTCAATCTGGAAACACCATATATTTT. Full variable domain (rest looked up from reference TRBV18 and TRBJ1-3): NAGVMQNPRHLVRRRGQEARLRCSPMKGHSHVYWYRQLPEEGLKFMVYLQKENIIDESGMPKERFSAEFPKEGPSILRIQQVVRGDSAAYFCASSPNDRPKGFQSGNTIYFGEGSWLTVV.

CDR3 DNA sequence: TGTGCCAGCAGCTCCTCGCGTAAGCGGATCCCCGAGCAGTACTTC. This encodes CASSSSRKRIPEQYF. The chain links TRBV13 to TRBJ2-7; D is possibly TRBD2 (5 bases). The CDR3 spans 15 residues. Germline V CDR1 and CDR2: PRHDT, FYEKMQ (reference sequence). Between the trimmed V and J ends, which lost 4 bases and 6 bases, there was a span of 19 bases.

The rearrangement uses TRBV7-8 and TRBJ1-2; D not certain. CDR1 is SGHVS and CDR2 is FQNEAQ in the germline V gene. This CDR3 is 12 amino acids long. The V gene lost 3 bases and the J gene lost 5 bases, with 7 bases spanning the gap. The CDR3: CASSFPNYGYTF. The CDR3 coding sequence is TGTGCCAGCAGCTTCCCCAATTATGGCTACACCTTC.

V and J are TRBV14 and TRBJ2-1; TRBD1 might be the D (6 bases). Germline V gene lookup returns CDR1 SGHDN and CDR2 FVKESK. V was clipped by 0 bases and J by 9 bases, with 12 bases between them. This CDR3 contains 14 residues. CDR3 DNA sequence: TGTGCCAGCAGCCAAGATATTAGGGACACTGAGCAGTTCTTC. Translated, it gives CASSQDIRDTEQFF. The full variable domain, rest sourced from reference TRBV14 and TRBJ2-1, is EAGVTQFPSHSVIEKGQTVTLRCDPISGHDNLYWYRRVMGKEIKFLLHFVKESKQDESGMPNNRFLAERTGGTYSTLKVQPAELEDSGVYFCASSQDIRDTEQFFGPGTRLTVL.

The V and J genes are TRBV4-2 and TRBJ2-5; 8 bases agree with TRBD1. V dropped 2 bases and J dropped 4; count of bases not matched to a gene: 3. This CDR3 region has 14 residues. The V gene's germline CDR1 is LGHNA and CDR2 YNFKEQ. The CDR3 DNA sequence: TGTGCCAGCAGCCAAACAGGGGGAGGAGAGACCCAGTACTTC. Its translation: CASSQTGGGETQYF.

CDR3 coding DNA: TGTGCCAGCTCACCGGCAGGGGACGAAGCTTTCTTT. Translation gives CASSPAGDEAFF. The V and J genes are TRBV18 and TRBJ1-1; tentatively, D is TRBD1 (6 bases). The CDR3 is 12 residues long. V was cut by 3 bases and J by 8 bases, with 10 bases left in between. Germline V gene sequence: CDR1 KGHSH, CDR2 LQKENI.

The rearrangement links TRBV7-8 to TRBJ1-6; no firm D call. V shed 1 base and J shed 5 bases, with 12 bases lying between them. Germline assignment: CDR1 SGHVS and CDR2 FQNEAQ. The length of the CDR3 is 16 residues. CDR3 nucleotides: TGTGCCAGCAGCTTAGAAGGTGGAGGGAATAATTCACCCCTCCACTTT. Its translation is CASSLEGGGNNSPLHF. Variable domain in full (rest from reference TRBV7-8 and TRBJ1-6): GAGVSQSPRYKVAKRGQDVALRCDPISGHVSLFWYQQALGQGPEFLTYFQNEAQLDKSGLPSDRFFAERPEGSVSTLKIQRTQQEDSAVYLCASSLEGGGNNSPLHFGNGTRLTVT.

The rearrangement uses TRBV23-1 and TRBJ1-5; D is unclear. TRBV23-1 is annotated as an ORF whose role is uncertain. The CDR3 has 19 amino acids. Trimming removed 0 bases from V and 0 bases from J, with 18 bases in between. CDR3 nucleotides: TGCGCCAGCAGTCAATCCAACCCACAGCACACATATAGCAATCAGCCCCAGCATTTT. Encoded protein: CASSQSNPQHTYSNQPQHF.

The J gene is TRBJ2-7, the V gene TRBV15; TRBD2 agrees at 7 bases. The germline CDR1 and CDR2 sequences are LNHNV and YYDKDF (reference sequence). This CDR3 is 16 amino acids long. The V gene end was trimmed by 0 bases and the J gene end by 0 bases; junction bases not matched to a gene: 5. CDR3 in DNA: TGTGCCACCAGCAGAGACGGGGGGTTGAGCTCCTACGAGCAGTACTTC. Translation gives CATSRDGGLSSYEQYF.

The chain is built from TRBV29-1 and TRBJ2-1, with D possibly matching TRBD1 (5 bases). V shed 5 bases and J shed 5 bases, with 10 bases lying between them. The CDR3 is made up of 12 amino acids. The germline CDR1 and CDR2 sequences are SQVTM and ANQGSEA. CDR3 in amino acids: CSVIPGNNEQFF. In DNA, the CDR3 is TGCAGCGTTATCCCAGGGAACAATGAGCAGTTCTTC.

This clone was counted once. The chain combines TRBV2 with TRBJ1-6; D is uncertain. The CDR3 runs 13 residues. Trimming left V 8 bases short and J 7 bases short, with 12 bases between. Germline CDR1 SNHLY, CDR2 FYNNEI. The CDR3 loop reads CASGITANSPLHF. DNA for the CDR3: TGTGCCAGCGGCATTACAGCGAATTCACCCCTCCACTTT. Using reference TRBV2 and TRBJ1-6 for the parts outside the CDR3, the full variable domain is EPEVTQTPSHQVTQMGQEVILRCVPISNHLYFYWYRQILGQKVEFLVSFYNNEISEKSEIFDDQFSVERPDGSNFTLKIRSTKLEDSAMYFCASGITANSPLHFGNGTRLTVT.

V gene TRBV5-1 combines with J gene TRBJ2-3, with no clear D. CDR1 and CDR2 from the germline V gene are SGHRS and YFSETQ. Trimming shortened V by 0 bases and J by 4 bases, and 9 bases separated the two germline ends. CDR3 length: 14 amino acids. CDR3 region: CASSLAPGSDTQYF. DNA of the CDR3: TGCGCCAGCAGCTTGGCTCCCGGATCAGATACGCAGTATTTT. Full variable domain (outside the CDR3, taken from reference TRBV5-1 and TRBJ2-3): KAGVTQTPRYLIKTRGQQVTLSCSPISGHRSVSWYQQTPGQGLQFLFEYFSETQRNKGNFPGRFSGRQFSNSRSEMNVSTLELGDSALYLCASSLAPGSDTQYFGPGTRLTVL.

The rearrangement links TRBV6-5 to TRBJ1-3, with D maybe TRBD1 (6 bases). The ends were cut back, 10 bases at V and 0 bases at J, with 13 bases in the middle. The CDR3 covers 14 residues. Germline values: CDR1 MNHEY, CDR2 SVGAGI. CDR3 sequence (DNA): TGTGCCACTTGGGGGGCCGCCTCTGGAAACACCATATATTTT. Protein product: CATWGAASGNTIYF.

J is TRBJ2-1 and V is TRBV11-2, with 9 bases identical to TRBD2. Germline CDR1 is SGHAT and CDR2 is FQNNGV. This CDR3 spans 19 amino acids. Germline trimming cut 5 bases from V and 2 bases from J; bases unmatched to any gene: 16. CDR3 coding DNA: TGTGCCAGCAGCCACTCTTATCTAGTAGCGGGGGACGCCTACAATGAGCAGTTCTTC. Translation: CASSHSYLVAGDAYNEQFF.

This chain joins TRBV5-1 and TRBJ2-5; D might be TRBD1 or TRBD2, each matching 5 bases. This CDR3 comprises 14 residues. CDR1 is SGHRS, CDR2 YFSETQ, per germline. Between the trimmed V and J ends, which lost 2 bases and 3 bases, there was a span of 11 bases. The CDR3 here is CASSFPGTEETQYF. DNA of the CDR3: TGCGCCAGCAGCTTTCCCGGGACGGAAGAGACCCAGTACTTC.